This record concerns one TCR beta chain sequence. As yet, its antigen is unknown. This specimen belongs to a study of blood T cells in healthy people across ages. Germline values: CDR1 SGHTA, CDR2 FQGNSA. The CDR3 sequence is 15 residues long. V lost 4 bases to trimming and J lost 4 bases, with 16 bases between them. Every participating donor contributed about 10 milliliters of peripheral blood through a draw. Isolated PBMCs totaled at least 6 million in each sample. Study outcomes and limitations: The long-lived group displayed more naive CD4+ cells, plus higher diversity, than the aged donors did.

Together with a sample-barcoded 5' primer, a J-beta primer mix was included in a second PCR lasting about 7 to 11 cycles. With 12 random nucleotides, a template-switch adaptor tagged each individual cDNA molecule. TCRdb re-derived calls from the 5' RACE reads in MiXCR, one entry per CDR3 protein. This repertoire shows roughly 2 million distinct CDR3 sequences, around 50% found once; its top ten account for 2% to 2.5%. Sequencing was done on a sample of blood. V gene TRBV7-2 combines with J gene TRBJ1-1; a weak D match, TRBD1 (6 bases). The receptor comes from a woman in her thirties or forties in good health. For the CDR3, the DNA is TGTGCCAGCAGCTCCCGCCCAGGGGTTCTCACTGAAGCTTTCTTT. Its protein is CASSSRPGVLTEAFF.